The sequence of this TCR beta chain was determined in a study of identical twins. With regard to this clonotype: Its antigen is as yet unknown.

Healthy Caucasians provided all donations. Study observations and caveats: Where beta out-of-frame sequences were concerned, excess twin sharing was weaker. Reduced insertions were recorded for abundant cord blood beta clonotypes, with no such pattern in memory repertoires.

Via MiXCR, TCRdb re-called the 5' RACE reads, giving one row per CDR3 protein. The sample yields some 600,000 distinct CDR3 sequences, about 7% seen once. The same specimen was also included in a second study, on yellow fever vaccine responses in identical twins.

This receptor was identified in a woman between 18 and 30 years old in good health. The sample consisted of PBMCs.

CDR3 in DNA: TGTGCCAGTAGTATCTCCGGACAGCAAAATCAGCCCCAGCATTTT. Amino acid sequence: CASSISGQQNQPQHF. The chain recombines TRBV19 with TRBJ1-5, with TRBD1 as a possible D gene (6 bases). The germline CDR1 and CDR2 sequences are LNHDA and SQIVND (reference sequence). V was trimmed by 3 bases and J by 4 bases, leaving 13 bases between them. The CDR3 contains 15 residues.